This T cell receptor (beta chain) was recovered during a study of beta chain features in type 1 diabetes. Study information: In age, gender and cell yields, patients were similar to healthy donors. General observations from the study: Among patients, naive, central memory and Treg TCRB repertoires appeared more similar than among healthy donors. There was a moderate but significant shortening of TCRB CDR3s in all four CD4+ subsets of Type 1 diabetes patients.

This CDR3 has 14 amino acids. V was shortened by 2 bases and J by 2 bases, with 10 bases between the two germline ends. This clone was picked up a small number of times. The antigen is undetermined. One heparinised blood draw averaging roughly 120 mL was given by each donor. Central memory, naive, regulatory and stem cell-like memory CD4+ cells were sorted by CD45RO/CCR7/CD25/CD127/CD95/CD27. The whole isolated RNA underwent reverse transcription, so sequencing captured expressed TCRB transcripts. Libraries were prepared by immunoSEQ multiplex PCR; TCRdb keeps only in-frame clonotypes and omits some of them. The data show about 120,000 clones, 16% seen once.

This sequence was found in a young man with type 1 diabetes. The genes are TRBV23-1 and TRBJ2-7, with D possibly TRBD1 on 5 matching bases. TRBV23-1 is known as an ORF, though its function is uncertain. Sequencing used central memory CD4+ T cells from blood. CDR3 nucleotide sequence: TGCGCCAGCAGTCAACGACAGCTACCCTACGAGCAGTACTTC. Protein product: CASSQRQLPYEQYF.